Given below is one T cell receptor beta chain in context. Germline CDR1 is SGHVS and CDR2 is FNYEAQ. V was trimmed by 5 bases and J by 7 bases, leaving 15 bases between them. The CDR3 contains 14 residues. Some clones are missing from TCRdb's copy, which holds only in-frame ones; the method was immunoSEQ multiplex PCR. Of 2 million or so clones listed, about 95% are singletons. The data were taken from a study of shared clonotypes between healthy human individuals. The receptor was derived from a young man in good health. Input material: naive CD4+ T cells sorted from blood. Subset noted: CD45RA+ positively selected. The rearrangement joins TRBV7-6 to TRBJ2-1; no reliable D call. CDR3 sequence: CASSPQSPTNEQFF. CDR3 in DNA: TGTGCCAGCAGCCCTCAGTCCCCCACGAATGAGCAGTTCTTC.